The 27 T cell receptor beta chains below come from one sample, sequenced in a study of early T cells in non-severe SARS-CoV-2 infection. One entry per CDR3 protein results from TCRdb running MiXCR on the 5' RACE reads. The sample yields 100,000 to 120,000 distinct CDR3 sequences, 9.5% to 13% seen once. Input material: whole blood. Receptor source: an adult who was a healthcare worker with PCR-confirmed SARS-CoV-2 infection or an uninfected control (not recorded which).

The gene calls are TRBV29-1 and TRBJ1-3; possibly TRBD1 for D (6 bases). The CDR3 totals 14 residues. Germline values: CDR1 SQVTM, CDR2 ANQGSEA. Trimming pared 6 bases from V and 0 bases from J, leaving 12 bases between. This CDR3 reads CSVAGTLSGNTIYF. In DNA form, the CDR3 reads TGCAGCGTCGCCGGGACACTCTCTGGAAACACCATATATTTT. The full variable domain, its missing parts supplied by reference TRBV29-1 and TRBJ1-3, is SAVISQKPSRDICQRGTSLTIQCQVDSQVTMMFWYRQQPGQSLTLIATANQGSEATYESGFVIDKFPISRPNLTFSTLTVSNMSPEDSSIYLCSVAGTLSGNTIYFGEGSWLTVV.

The CDR3 spells CASSVFRTPGLEQFF. The DNA of the CDR3 is TGTGCCAGCAGTGTTTTTAGGACTCCCGGCCTTGAGCAGTTCTTC. J is TRBJ2-1 and V is TRBV2, with D maybe TRBD2 (5 bases). In germline, CDR1 is SNHLY, CDR2 FYNNEI. The CDR3 runs to 15 residues. V was trimmed by 4 bases and J by 9 bases, leaving 19 bases between them. The full variable domain, completed using reference TRBV2 and TRBJ2-1, is EPEVTQTPSHQVTQMGQEVILRCVPISNHLYFYWYRQILGQKVEFLVSFYNNEISEKSEIFDDQFSVERPDGSNFTLKIRSTKLEDSAMYFCASSVFRTPGLEQFFGPGTRLTVL.

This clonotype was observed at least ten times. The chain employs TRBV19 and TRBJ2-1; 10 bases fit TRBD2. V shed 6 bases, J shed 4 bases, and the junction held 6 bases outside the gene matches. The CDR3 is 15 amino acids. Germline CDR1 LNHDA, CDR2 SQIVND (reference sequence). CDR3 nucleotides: TGTGCCAGTAGCCCTAGCGGGAGTAGATACAATGAGCAGTTCTTC. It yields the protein CASSPSGSRYNEQFF.

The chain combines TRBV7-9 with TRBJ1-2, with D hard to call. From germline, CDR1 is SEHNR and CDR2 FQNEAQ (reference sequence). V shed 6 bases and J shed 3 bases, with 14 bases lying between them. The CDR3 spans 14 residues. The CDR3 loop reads CASSPPTSYYGYTF. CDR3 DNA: TGTGCCAGCAGTCCCCCCACCAGCTACTATGGCTACACCTTC. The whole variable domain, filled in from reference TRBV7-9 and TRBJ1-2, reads DTGVSQNPRHKITKRGQNVTFRCDPISEHNRLYWYRQTLGQGPEFLTYFQNEAQLEKSRLLSDRFSAERPKGSFSTLEIQRTEQGDSAMYLCASSPPTSYYGYTFGSGTRLTVV.

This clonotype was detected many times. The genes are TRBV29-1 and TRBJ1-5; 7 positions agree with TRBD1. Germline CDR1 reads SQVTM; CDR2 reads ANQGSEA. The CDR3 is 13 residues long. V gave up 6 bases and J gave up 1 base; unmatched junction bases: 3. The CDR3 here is CSVAGGSNQPQHF. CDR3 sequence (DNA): TGCAGCGTCGCAGGGGGAAGCAATCAGCCCCAGCATTTT.

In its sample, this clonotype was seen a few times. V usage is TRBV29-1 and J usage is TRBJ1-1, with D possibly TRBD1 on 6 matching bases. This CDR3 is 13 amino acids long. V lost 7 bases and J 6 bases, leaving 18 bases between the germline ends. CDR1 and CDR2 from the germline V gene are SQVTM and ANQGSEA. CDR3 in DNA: TGCAGCGCCTTAGGGGGGGCGAGGGCTGAAGCTTTCTTT. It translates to CSALGGARAEAFF.

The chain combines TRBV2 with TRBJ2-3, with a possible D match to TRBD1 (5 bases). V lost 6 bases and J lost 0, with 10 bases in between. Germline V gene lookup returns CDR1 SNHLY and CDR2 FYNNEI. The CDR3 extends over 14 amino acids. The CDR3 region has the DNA TGTGCCAGCAGAGGACACCGGAGCACAGATACGCAGTATTTT. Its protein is CASRGHRSTDTQYF.

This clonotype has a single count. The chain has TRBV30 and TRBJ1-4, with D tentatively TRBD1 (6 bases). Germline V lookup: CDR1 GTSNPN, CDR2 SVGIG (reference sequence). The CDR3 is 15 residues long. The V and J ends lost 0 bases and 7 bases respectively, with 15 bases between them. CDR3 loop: CAWSVRTGNGEKLFF. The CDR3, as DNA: TGTGCCTGGAGTGTTAGAACAGGGAATGGTGAAAAACTGTTTTTT.

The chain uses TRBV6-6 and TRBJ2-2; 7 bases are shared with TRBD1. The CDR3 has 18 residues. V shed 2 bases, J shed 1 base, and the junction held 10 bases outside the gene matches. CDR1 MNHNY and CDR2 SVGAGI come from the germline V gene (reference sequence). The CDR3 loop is CASSYISRRQGNTGELFF. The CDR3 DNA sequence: TGTGCCAGCAGTTACATATCCCGTCGACAGGGGAACACCGGGGAGCTGTTTTTT.

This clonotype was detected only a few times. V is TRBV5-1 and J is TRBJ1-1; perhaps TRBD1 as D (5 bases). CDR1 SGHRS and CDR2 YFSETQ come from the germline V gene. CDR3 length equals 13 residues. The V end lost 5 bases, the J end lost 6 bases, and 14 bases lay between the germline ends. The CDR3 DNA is TGCGCCAGCAGGGGCGGGGGGAGTCCTGAAGCTTTCTTT. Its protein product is CASRGGGSPEAFF.

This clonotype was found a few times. In DNA, the CDR3 is TGCGCCAGCAGTGAGTCAAGGCTGTTCCTGTACGCAGATACGCAGTATTTT. Its translation: CASSESRLFLYADTQYF. The chain carries TRBV10-2 and TRBJ2-3; no clear D. This CDR3 region has 17 residues. Germline loops: CDR1 WSHSY, CDR2 SAAADI. Deletions cut 0 bases from V and 4 bases from J, with 17 bases between.

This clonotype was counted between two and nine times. Here the CDR3 reads CSARQGGYTF. CDR3 DNA: TGCAGTGCTCGACAGGGTGGCTACACCTTC. V gene TRBV20-1 combines with J gene TRBJ1-2; TRBD1 agrees at 7 bases. The CDR3 has 10 residues. Germline CDR1 reads DFQATT; CDR2 reads SNEGSKA (reference sequence). Losses at the gene ends were 5 bases for V and 7 bases for J; bases not matched to a gene: 1.

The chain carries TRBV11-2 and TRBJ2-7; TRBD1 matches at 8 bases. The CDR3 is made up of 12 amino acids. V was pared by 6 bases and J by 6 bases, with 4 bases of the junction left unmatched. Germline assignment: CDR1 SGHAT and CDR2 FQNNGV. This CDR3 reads CASSYQGAEQYF. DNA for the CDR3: TGTGCCAGCAGTTACCAGGGGGCCGAGCAGTACTTC. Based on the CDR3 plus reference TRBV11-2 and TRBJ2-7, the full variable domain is EAGVAQSPRYKIIEKRQSVAFWCNPISGHATLYWYQQILGQGPKLLIQFQNNGVVDDSQLPKDRFSAERLKGVDSTLKIQPAKLEDSAVYLCASSYQGAEQYFGPGTRLTVT.

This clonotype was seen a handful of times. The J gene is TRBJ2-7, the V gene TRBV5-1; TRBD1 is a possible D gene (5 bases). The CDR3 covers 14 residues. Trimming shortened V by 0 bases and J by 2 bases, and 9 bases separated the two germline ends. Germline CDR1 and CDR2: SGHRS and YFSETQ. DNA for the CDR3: TGCGCCAGCAGCTTGGCCGCAGGGCCCTACGAGCAGTACTTC. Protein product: CASSLAAGPYEQYF.

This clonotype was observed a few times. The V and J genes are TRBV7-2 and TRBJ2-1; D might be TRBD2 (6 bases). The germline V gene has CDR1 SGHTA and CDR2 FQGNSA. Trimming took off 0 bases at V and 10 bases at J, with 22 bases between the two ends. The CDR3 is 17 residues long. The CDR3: CASSLATAGRHPGEQFF. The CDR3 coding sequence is TGTGCCAGCAGCTTAGCAACGGCGGGGCGACACCCCGGGGAGCAGTTCTTC.

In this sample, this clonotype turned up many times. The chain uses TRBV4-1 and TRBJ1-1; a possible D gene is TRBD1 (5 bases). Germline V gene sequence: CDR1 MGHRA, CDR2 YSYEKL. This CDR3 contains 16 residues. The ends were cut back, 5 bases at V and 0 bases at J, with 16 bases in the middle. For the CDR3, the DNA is TGCGCCAGCAGCGCCAAAGTCGACAGAGTGAACACTGAAGCTTTCTTT. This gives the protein CASSAKVDRVNTEAFF.

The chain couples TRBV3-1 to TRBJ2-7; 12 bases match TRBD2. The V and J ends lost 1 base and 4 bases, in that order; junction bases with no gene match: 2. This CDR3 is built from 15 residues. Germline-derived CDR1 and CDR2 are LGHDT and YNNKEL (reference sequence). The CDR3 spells CASSQGTSGAYEQYF. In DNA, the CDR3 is TGTGCCAGCAGCCAAGGGACTAGCGGGGCGTACGAGCAGTACTTC.

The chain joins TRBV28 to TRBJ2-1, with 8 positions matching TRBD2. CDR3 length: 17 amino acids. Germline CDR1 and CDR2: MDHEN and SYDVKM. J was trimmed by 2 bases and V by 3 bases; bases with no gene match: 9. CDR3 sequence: CASSFPPGGGPYNEQFF. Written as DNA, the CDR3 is TGTGCCAGCAGTTTCCCCCCGGGCGGGGGGCCCTACAATGAGCAGTTCTTC.

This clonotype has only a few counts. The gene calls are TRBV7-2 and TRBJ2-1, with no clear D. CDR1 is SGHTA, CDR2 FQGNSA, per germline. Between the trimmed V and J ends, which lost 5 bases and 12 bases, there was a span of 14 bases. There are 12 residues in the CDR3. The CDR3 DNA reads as TGTGCCAGCAGCCGCCCTTCCCCAGGGCAGTTCTTC. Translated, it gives CASSRPSPGQFF.

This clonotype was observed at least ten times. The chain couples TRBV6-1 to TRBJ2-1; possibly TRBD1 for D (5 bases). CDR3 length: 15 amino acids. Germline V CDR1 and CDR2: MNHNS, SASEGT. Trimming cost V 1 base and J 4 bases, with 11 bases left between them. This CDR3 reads CASSEGVGAYNEQFF. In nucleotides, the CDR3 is TGTGCCAGCAGTGAAGGGGTAGGGGCTTACAATGAGCAGTTCTTC.

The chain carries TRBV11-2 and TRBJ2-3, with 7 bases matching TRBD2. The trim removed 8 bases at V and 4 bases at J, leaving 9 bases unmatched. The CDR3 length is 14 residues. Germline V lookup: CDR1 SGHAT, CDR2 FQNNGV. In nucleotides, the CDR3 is TGTGCCAGCTCCCCCGCTCGGGAGGCAGATACGCAGTATTTT. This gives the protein CASSPAREADTQYF. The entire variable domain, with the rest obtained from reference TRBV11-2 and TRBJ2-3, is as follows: EAGVAQSPRYKIIEKRQSVAFWCNPISGHATLYWYQQILGQGPKLLIQFQNNGVVDDSQLPKDRFSAERLKGVDSTLKIQPAKLEDSAVYLCASSPAREADTQYFGPGTRLTVL.

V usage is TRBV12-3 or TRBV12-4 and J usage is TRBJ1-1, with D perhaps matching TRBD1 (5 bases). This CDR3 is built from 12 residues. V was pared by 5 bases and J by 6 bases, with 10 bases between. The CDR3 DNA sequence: TGTGCCAGCAGTATACAGGCCTCTGAAGCTTTCTTT. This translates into CASSIQASEAFF.

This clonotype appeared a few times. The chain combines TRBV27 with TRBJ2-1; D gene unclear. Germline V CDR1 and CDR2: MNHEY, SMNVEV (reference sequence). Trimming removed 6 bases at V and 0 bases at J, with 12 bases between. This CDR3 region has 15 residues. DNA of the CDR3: TGTGCCAGCAGGGAGTGGCCAGACTCCTACAATGAGCAGTTCTTC. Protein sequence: CASREWPDSYNEQFF.

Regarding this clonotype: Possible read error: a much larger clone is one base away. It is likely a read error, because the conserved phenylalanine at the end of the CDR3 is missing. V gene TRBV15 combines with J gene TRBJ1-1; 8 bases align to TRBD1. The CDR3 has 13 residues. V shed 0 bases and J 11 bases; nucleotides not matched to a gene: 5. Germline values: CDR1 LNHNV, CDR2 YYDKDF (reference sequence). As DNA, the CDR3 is TGTGCCACCAGCAGAGAACGGACAGGGTGGGCTTTCCTT. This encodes CATSRERTGWAFL.

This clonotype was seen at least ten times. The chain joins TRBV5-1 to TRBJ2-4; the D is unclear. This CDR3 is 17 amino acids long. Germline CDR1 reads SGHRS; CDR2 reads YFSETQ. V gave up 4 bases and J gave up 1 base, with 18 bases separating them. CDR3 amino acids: CASSTNLYLGAKNIQYF. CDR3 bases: TGCGCCAGCAGCACGAATTTATACCTTGGGGCCAAAAACATTCAGTACTTC.

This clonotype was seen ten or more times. DNA of the CDR3: TGTGCCAGCAGCTTAAAGCGGATGGAGTATTTT. Its protein product is CASSLKRMEYF. The chain uses TRBV11-2 and TRBJ2-3; tentatively, D is TRBD2 (5 bases). Trimming took off 2 bases at V and 13 bases at J, with 10 bases between the two ends. Germline CDR1 and CDR2: SGHAT and FQNNGV. The CDR3 spans 11 residues.

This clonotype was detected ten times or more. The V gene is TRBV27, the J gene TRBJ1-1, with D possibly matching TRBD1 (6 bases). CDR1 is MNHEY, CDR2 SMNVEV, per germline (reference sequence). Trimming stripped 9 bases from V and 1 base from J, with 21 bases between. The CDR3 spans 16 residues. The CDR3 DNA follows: TGTGCCAGGTTAAACCCAACAGGGTTCGGGAACACTGAAGCTTTCTTT. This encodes CARLNPTGFGNTEAFF.